The rows below give T cell receptor beta chains drawn from one sample of a study of blood T cell repertoires in COVID-19. The protocol was immunoSEQ multiplex PCR, while the TCRdb copy is restricted to in-frame clones and leaves out a portion. The table lists around 140,000 clones, around 80% of them singletons. The sample taken for sequencing was PBMCs or T cells enriched from blood (not recorded which). These receptors all come from a woman in her fifties or sixties who had recovered from COVID-19. CDR3s leave out the opening cysteine and the closing phenylalanine or tryptophan.

J gene: TRBJ2-6; V gene: TRBV5-1; CDR3 protein: ASSLVGSSGANVLT
J gene: TRBJ2-5; V gene: TRBV10-2; CDR3 protein: ASSAFTVFQETQY
J gene: TRBJ2-4; V gene: TRBV28; CDR3 protein: ASSLSGGANIQY
J gene: TRBJ2-2; V gene: TRBV10-3; CDR3 protein: AISPGSGYTGELF
J gene: TRBJ1-5; V gene: TRBV10-3; CDR3 protein: AISEFAGGASNQPQH
J gene: TRBJ1-4; V gene: TRBV5-1; CDR3 protein: ASITQEVGEAKLF
J gene: TRBJ1-5; V gene: TRBV19; CDR3 protein: ATQSSDGYQPQH
J gene: TRBJ2-2; V gene: TRBV4-1; CDR3 protein: ASSLLTNTGELF
J gene: TRBJ1-4; V gene: TRBV19; CDR3 protein: ASRTGRYEKLF
J gene: TRBJ2-7; V gene: TRBV7-9; CDR3 protein: ASSPPRAPVYEQY
J gene: TRBJ1-1; V gene: TRBV18; CDR3 protein: ASSPDRARANTEAF
J gene: TRBJ2-1; V gene: TRBV7-9; CDR3 protein: ASSATNAEQF
J gene: TRBJ1-1; V gene: TRBV19; CDR3 protein: ATRSGGWTEAF
J gene: TRBJ2-2; V gene: TRBV7-9; CDR3 protein: ASSPGAGARGELF
J gene: TRBJ2-1; V gene: TRBV29-1; CDR3 protein: SVEEGLEQF
J gene: TRBJ2-3; V gene: TRBV28; CDR3 protein: ASSPGLAGVDTQY
J gene: TRBJ1-1; V gene: TRBV19; CDR3 protein: ATRDGQGGTEAF
J gene: TRBJ1-1; V gene: TRBV10-3; CDR3 protein: AIRLGQSNTEAF
J gene: TRBJ2-7; V gene: TRBV29-1; CDR3 protein: SVAGSGQSFYEQY
J gene: TRBJ1-2; V gene: TRBV28; CDR3 protein: ASSFIRDVSGYT
J gene: TRBJ1-5; V gene: TRBV18; CDR3 protein: ASSPPGGPNQPQH
J gene: TRBJ2-1; V gene: TRBV19; CDR3 protein: ASSNRGRKSVNEQF
J gene: TRBJ1-1; V gene: TRBV4-1; CDR3 protein: ASSQARTANTEAF
J gene: TRBJ1-2; V gene: TRBV5-1; CDR3 protein: ASSLEEERWNGYT
J gene: TRBJ1-2; V gene: TRBV24-1; CDR3 protein: ATSEPGQVGYT
J gene: TRBJ2-3; V gene: TRBV14; CDR3 protein: ASSLPDRDTQY
J gene: TRBJ2-2; V gene: TRBV3-1/TRBV3-2; CDR3 protein: ASSYSGTGTSGELF
J gene: TRBJ1-4; V gene: TRBV28; CDR3 protein: ASRRQGADEKLF
J gene: TRBJ2-2; V gene: TRBV14; CDR3 protein: ASSTFTGRANTGELF
J gene: TRBJ1-1; V gene: TRBV28; CDR3 protein: ASSPLGGGTEAF
J gene: TRBJ1-1; V gene: TRBV28; CDR3 protein: ASNTQGHTEAF
J gene: TRBJ1-6; V gene: TRBV6-2/TRBV6-3; CDR3 protein: ASSYGSSNSPLH
J gene: TRBJ1-2; V gene: TRBV20-1; CDR3 protein: SAYTGTRYT
J gene: TRBJ2-1; V gene: TRBV7-9; CDR3 protein: ASSHPLAGGYNEQF
J gene: TRBJ1-1; V gene: TRBV29-1; CDR3 protein: SVETMTGGAGAF
J gene: TRBJ2-5; V gene: TRBV29-1; CDR3 protein: SVEPTGWDETQY
J gene: TRBJ2-7; V gene: TRBV4-2; CDR3 protein: ASSQPDSSYEQY
J gene: TRBJ1-1; V gene: TRBV19; CDR3 protein: ASSQVTNTEAF
J gene: TRBJ1-3; V gene: TRBV6-5; CDR3 protein: ATMDSQDPKNTIY
J gene: TRBJ2-3; V gene: TRBV2; CDR3 protein: ASSEAGAGTDTQY
J gene: TRBJ2-5; V gene: TRBV14; CDR3 protein: ASSLTSGGGETQY
J gene: TRBJ1-2; V gene: TRBV6-5; CDR3 protein: ASSYEGSYGYT
J gene: TRBJ1-1; V gene: TRBV7-8; CDR3 protein: ASSLVQDTEAF
J gene: TRBJ1-2; V gene: TRBV28; CDR3 protein: ASSQLPSPGGYT
J gene: TRBJ1-1; V gene: TRBV10-3; CDR3 protein: AISDLRGAF
J gene: TRBJ2-7; V gene: TRBV2; CDR3 protein: ASGGQGYEQY
J gene: TRBJ2-5; V gene: TRBV9; CDR3 protein: ASSVAVGEGETQY
J gene: TRBJ1-4; V gene: TRBV29-1; CDR3 protein: SVDLGQSTNEKLF
J gene: TRBJ1-1; V gene: TRBV7-8; CDR3 protein: ASSLVQDTEAF
J gene: TRBJ1-1; V gene: TRBV18; CDR3 protein: ASSPNQGPNTEAF
J gene: TRBJ1-1; V gene: TRBV10-3; CDR3 protein: AISEHKNTEAF
J gene: TRBJ1-1; V gene: TRBV28; CDR3 protein: ASSLLAGGGTEAF
J gene: TRBJ1-1; V gene: TRBV19; CDR3 protein: ASSIEENYMNTEAF
J gene: TRBJ2-7; V gene: TRBV19; CDR3 protein: ASSIAAGKSYEQY